These 18 T cell receptor beta chains share one sample of origin, sequenced in a study of T cell responses to AZD1222 COVID-19 vaccine. Sequencing used immunoSEQ multiplex PCR; TCRdb keeps in-frame clones, though not all of them. The table includes around 150,000 clones, 90% detected once. The material was peripheral blood, obtained 28 days after the second AZD1222 dose. These receptors came from an adult who received the AZD1222 COVID-19 vaccine.

The chain has TRBV5-1 and TRBJ2-7; 9 bases are a match to TRBD1. Germline CDR1 and CDR2: SGHRS and YFSETQ. CDR3 length equals 15 residues. The trim removed 5 bases at V and 0 bases at J, leaving 6 bases unmatched. CDR3 coding DNA: TGCGCCAGCAGGGGGACAGGGACCGTCTCCTACGAGCAGTACTTC. This encodes CASRGTGTVSYEQYF. The full variable domain, in which reference TRBV5-1 and TRBJ2-7 provide the parts outside the CDR3, is KAGVTQTPRYLIKTRGQQVTLSCSPISGHRSVSWYQQTPGQGLQFLFEYFSETQRNKGNFPGRFSGRQFSNSRSEMNVSTLELGDSALYLCASRGTGTVSYEQYFGPGTRLTVT.

V gene TRBV6-5 combines with J gene TRBJ2-5; TRBD1 is a possible D gene (6 bases). The germline V gene encodes CDR1 MNHEY and CDR2 SVGAGI. CDR3 length: 12 amino acids. V lost 6 bases, J lost 3 bases, and 8 bases lay in between. The CDR3 bases are TGTGCCAGCAGGGGGGCGAAAGAGACCCAGTACTTC. This sequence encodes CASRGAKETQYF.

This clone was counted a few times. V gene TRBV29-1 combines with J gene TRBJ1-2; the D gene is possibly TRBD1 (5 bases). V lost 3 bases to trimming and J lost 7 bases, with 12 bases between them. The V gene's germline CDR1 is SQVTM and CDR2 ANQGSEA. The CDR3 covers 12 residues. For the CDR3, the DNA is TGCAGCGTTGAGGACACAGGAGGTGGCTACACCTTC. Translating it yields CSVEDTGGGYTF.

The chain is built from TRBV19 and TRBJ1-5; TRBD1 matches at 11 bases. CDR3 size: 15 residues. The germline V gene has CDR1 LNHDA and CDR2 SQIVND (reference sequence). Trimming removed 8 bases from V and 9 bases from J; junction bases left unmatched: 12. The CDR3, as DNA: TGTGCCAGTGGGACCGGGACAGGGGGGAGGGGGCCCCAGCATTTT. Its protein product is CASGTGTGGRGPQHF.

The V and J genes are TRBV28 and TRBJ2-7; D call uncertain. The V gene's germline CDR1 is MDHEN and CDR2 SYDVKM. The CDR3 sequence is 13 residues long. V was clipped by 3 bases and J by 6 bases, with 12 bases between them. The DNA of the CDR3 is TGTGCCAGCAGTTTCCCCGGGCGCACCGAGCAGTACTTC. Translated, it gives CASSFPGRTEQYF.

The gene calls are TRBV6-6 and TRBJ1-6, with TRBD1 matching 10 bases. This CDR3 region has 16 residues. The V segment lost 2 bases and the J segment 7 bases; nucleotides outside the gene matches: 5. Germline assignment: CDR1 MNHNY and CDR2 SVGAGI (reference sequence). The CDR3 DNA sequence: TGTGCCAGCAGTTACGGCTTGGGACAGGGGAATTCACCCCTCCACTTT. Its translation is CASSYGLGQGNSPLHF.

The chain uses TRBV3-1 (or the pseudogene TRBV3-2) and TRBJ2-1; 16 bases agree with TRBD2. Germline-derived CDR1 and CDR2 are LGHDT and YNNKEL (reference sequence). J gave up 13 bases and V 3 bases, and 12 bases lay outside the gene matches. The CDR3 loop spans 17 amino acids. In nucleotides, the CDR3 is TGTGCCAGCAGCCACCTACCGGGACTAGCGGGGGGGCCCCCACAGTTCTTC. It is translated as CASSHLPGLAGGPPQFF.

The V call is TRBV30, the J call TRBJ1-4; maybe TRBD1 (6 bases). Germline V gene sequence: CDR1 GTSNPN, CDR2 SVGIG (reference sequence). The CDR3 spans 13 residues. The V end lost 5 bases, the J end lost 4 bases, and 11 bases lay between the germline ends. DNA for the CDR3: TGTGCCTGGTTAGGGGGGGATAATGAAAAACTGTTTTTT. Translation gives CAWLGGDNEKLFF.

This clone was detected once. The V gene is TRBV5-5, the J gene TRBJ2-5, with D hard to call. Germline CDR1 and CDR2: SGHKS and YYEKEE (reference sequence). Deletions cut 2 bases from V and 1 base from J, with 15 bases between. The CDR3 consists of 16 residues. In DNA form, the CDR3 reads TGTGCCAGCAGCTTTTCTCTCACAGTGACCCAAGAGACCCAGTACTTC. This sequence encodes CASSFSLTVTQETQYF.

The genes are TRBV2 and TRBJ2-5; no clear D. The ends were cut back, 2 bases at V and 9 bases at J, with 10 bases in the middle. The germline V gene encodes CDR1 SNHLY and CDR2 FYNNEI. The CDR3 runs 12 residues. The CDR3: CASSESARAQYF. The CDR3 DNA sequence: TGTGCCAGCAGTGAATCCGCTAGGGCCCAGTACTTC.

The chain combines TRBV19 with TRBJ2-1, with TRBD1 matching over 9 bases. The CDR3 extends over 16 amino acids. Germline lookup yields CDR1 LNHDA and CDR2 SQIVND (reference sequence). Trimming took 4 bases from V and 12 from J; bases not matched to a gene: 16. The CDR3: CASSTTGTGSILGQFF. The CDR3 DNA reads TGTGCCAGTAGTACCACCGGGACAGGGAGCATCTTGGGGCAGTTCTTC.

This rearrangement joins TRBV30 to TRBJ1-5; D is uncertain. This CDR3 contains 14 residues. Germline CDR1 GTSNPN, CDR2 SVGIG (reference sequence). The ends were cut back, 0 bases at V and 0 bases at J, with 6 bases in the middle. The CDR3 bases are TGTGCCTGGAGTGTCATGTATAGCAATCAGCCCCAGCATTTT. Protein product: CAWSVMYSNQPQHF.

The chain is built from TRBV10-3 and TRBJ2-2; maybe TRBD2 (7 bases). Germline values: CDR1 ENHRY, CDR2 SYGVKD. This CDR3 is 13 amino acids long. The V end was cut by 4 bases, the J end by 6 bases, with 9 bases between. The CDR3 region is CAISGGGPGELFF. The DNA for the CDR3 is TGTGCCATCAGTGGGGGGGGCCCCGGGGAGCTGTTTTTT.

The chain employs TRBV19 and TRBJ1-5; D is uncertain. The CDR3 consists of 13 residues. V was trimmed by 10 bases and J by 4 bases, leaving 14 bases between them. In germline, CDR1 is LNHDA, CDR2 SQIVND (reference sequence). Here the CDR3 DNA reads TGTGCCACCACAATAGGGAGGAATCAGCCCCAGCATTTT. It is translated as CATTIGRNQPQHF.

The genes are TRBV29-1 and TRBJ1-6; perhaps TRBD1 as D (5 bases). The CDR3 spans 13 residues. Germline V CDR1 and CDR2: SQVTM, ANQGSEA. Trimming stripped 5 bases from V and 5 bases from J, with 10 bases between. The CDR3 spells CSVQAGNNSPLHF. DNA for the CDR3: TGCAGCGTTCAGGCAGGGAATAATTCACCCCTCCACTTT.

The V call is TRBV19, the J call TRBJ1-4; the D gene is possibly TRBD1 (5 bases). V lost 5 bases, J lost 0 bases, and 10 bases lay in between. The CDR3 is 15 residues long. Germline loops: CDR1 LNHDA, CDR2 SQIVND (reference sequence). The CDR3 region has the DNA TGTGCCAGTAGTCAGGGACTGTCAACTAATGAAAAACTGTTTTTT. Protein sequence: CASSQGLSTNEKLFF.

The chain carries TRBV15 and TRBJ2-7; D is unclear. The CDR3 has 15 residues. CDR1 LNHNV and CDR2 YYDKDF come from the germline V gene (reference sequence). Trimming took 1 base from V and 7 from J, leaving 17 bases between them. Here the CDR3 reads CATSRVWTDVREQYF. In DNA, the CDR3 is TGTGCCACCAGCAGAGTTTGGACGGACGTTAGAGAGCAGTACTTC.

The rearrangement links TRBV5-6 to TRBJ2-6; 8 bases align to TRBD1. This CDR3 contains 16 residues. CDR1 is SGHDT, CDR2 YYEEEE, per germline. V dropped 2 bases and J dropped 1; count of bases not matched to a gene: 2. Here the CDR3 reads CASSFRDRSGANVLTF. CDR3 coding DNA: TGTGCCAGCAGCTTCAGGGACAGGTCTGGGGCCAACGTCCTGACTTTC.